This T cell receptor (beta chain) was sequenced in a study of T cells in Graves' hyperthyroidism and ophthalmopathy. As for the study in general: Sampling of peripheral blood happened at initial diagnosis, prior to any treatment. Study results and limitations: Expanded thyroid clonotypes (above 0.001) were mostly also found in blood. A median around six months before onset, the model predicted ophthalmopathy.

The investigators amplified TCR beta CDR3 regions from RNA transcripts. The primer set for the first-round RT-PCR of the TCR CDR3 was HTBI. From the multiplex PCR reads, TCRdb called clonotypes with MiXCR, one entry per CDR3 protein. This table has some 380,000 distinct CDR3 sequences, approximately 15% appearing once. This CDR3 comprises 16 residues. The germline gives CDR1 SGHNT, CDR2 YENEEA. On this clonotype itself: Its specificity is not known. One end of the junction is discordant with germline, which a read error may explain.

Any symptoms of ophthalmopathy came after the first hyperthyroidism diagnosis, from which the blood sample dates. Sequencing input: blood. J is TRBJ2-3 and V is TRBV11-3, with D tentatively TRBD1 or TRBD2 (6 bases each). The sequence was obtained from a young man with Graves' hyperthyroidism that later progressed to Graves' ophthalmopathy. The DNA of the CDR3 is TGTACCAGCAGCCCCGGGTCGGGGGCCCTCACAGATACGCAGTATTTT. It translates to CTSSPGSGALTDTQYF.